This T cell receptor beta chain was profiled in a study of blood T cell repertoires in COVID-19. Germline V CDR1 and CDR2: LNHDA, SQIVND (reference sequence). The CDR3 has 13 residues. The V and J ends lost 3 bases and 4 bases, in that order; junction bases with no gene match: 1. This clone was counted between two and nine times. Measured with immunoSEQ multiplex PCR; TCRdb has only the in-frame clones, and not every one. The sample contains about 120,000 clones, 65% to 85% of which appear only once. This clonotype was sampled from a man in his forties or fifties with acute or convalescent COVID-19. The chain employs TRBV19 and TRBJ1-2, with 8 bases identical to TRBD1. The sequencing input was peripheral blood. CDR3 sequence (DNA): TGTGCCAGTAGTATCAGGGGGCTCTATGGCTACACCTTC. Translated: CASSIRGLYGYTF.